This T cell receptor (beta chain) was sequenced in a study of blood T cell repertoires in COVID-19. Background on the study: Researchers got acute and convalescent COVID-19 samples from the United States, Italy and Spain. The cDNA or gDNA used as material had been derived from T cells, B-cell-depleted T cells, or PBMCs.

Authors' methods: Quantification of nucleated cells was approximated via reference gene primer amplification. TCRdb's copy holds only in-frame clones and misses some; the assay was immunoSEQ multiplex PCR. From that table come the V and J calls and clone size; the DNA was used to work out D and trimming. The sample carries some 250,000 clones, around 89% recorded once. Deletions cut 8 bases from V and 2 bases from J, with 13 bases between. Germline CDR1 reads MNHEY; CDR2 reads SVGAGI. This CDR3 is 14 amino acids long. The chain employs TRBV6-5 and TRBJ1-3, with D possibly matching TRBD1 (5 bases). This receptor was obtained from a woman aged 40 to 50 who had recovered from COVID-19. Source material: peripheral blood. The CDR3 nucleotides read TGTGCCAGCCTGGGGGGATGGACTGGAAACACCATATATTTT. Translated, it gives CASLGGWTGNTIYF.